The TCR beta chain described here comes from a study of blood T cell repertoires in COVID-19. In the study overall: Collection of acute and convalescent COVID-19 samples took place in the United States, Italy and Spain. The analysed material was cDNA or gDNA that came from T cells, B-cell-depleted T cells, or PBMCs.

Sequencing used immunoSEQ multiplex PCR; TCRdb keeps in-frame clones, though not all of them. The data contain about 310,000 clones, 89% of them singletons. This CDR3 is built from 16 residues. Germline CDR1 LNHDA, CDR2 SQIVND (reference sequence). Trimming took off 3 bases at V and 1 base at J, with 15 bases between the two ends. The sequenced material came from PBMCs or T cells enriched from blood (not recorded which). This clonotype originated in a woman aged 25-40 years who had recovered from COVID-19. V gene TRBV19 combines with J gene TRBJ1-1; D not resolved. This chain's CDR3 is CASSIAGGWGNTEAFF. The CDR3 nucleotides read TGTGCCAGTAGTATCGCTGGAGGGTGGGGGAACACTGAAGCTTTCTTT.